The rows below give T cell receptor beta chains drawn from one sample of a study of blood T cell repertoires in COVID-19. Some clones are missing from TCRdb's copy, which holds only in-frame ones; the method was immunoSEQ multiplex PCR. The data show 150,000 to 200,000 clones, about nine tenths seen once. The sequencing input was peripheral blood. These receptors all stem from a man between 60 and 75 years old with active or convalescent COVID-19. The CDR3 runs from the conserved cysteine through the conserved F or W.

v_call cdr3_aa
TRBV30 CAWGGVKGQPQHF
TRBV11-2 CASSLDRTVSYSPLHF
TRBV6-1 CASSEGPGGYSGYTF
TRBV19 CASSQGNYYGYTF
TRBV29-1 CSVVGVLNTEAFF
TRBV6-5 CASSPRGERGQPQHF
TRBV5-1 CASSLVSDTEAFF
TRBV4-1 CASSLGVGDYGYTF
TRBV7-2 CASSLGAVNEQYF
TRBV6-6 CASSRDINTGELFF
TRBV5-6 CASRRGGGYTF
TRBV12-3/TRBV12-4 CASIQGAGNTIYF
TRBV5-1 CASSETGRQETQYF
TRBV2 CASSGRQGATGANVLTF
TRBV6-5 CASSYGPENEQFF
TRBV20-1 CSAPARVEQFF
TRBV5-6 CASSFNQQETQYF
TRBV27 CASSWGQGLYEQYF
TRBV6-5 CASSLGQGAYEQYF
TRBV7-9 CASSPRGTSGGHNEQFF
TRBV9 CASSGQPGQGEQYF
TRBV3-1/TRBV3-2 CASSQEWPGQGAAGANVLTF
TRBV19 CASSIRDRNSPLHF
TRBV6-1 CASSETLGLAGGPDTQYF
TRBV11-3 CASSLDDGTLHTQYF
TRBV19 CASSGQHGTQYF
TRBV11-2 CASSLAPTAYGYTF